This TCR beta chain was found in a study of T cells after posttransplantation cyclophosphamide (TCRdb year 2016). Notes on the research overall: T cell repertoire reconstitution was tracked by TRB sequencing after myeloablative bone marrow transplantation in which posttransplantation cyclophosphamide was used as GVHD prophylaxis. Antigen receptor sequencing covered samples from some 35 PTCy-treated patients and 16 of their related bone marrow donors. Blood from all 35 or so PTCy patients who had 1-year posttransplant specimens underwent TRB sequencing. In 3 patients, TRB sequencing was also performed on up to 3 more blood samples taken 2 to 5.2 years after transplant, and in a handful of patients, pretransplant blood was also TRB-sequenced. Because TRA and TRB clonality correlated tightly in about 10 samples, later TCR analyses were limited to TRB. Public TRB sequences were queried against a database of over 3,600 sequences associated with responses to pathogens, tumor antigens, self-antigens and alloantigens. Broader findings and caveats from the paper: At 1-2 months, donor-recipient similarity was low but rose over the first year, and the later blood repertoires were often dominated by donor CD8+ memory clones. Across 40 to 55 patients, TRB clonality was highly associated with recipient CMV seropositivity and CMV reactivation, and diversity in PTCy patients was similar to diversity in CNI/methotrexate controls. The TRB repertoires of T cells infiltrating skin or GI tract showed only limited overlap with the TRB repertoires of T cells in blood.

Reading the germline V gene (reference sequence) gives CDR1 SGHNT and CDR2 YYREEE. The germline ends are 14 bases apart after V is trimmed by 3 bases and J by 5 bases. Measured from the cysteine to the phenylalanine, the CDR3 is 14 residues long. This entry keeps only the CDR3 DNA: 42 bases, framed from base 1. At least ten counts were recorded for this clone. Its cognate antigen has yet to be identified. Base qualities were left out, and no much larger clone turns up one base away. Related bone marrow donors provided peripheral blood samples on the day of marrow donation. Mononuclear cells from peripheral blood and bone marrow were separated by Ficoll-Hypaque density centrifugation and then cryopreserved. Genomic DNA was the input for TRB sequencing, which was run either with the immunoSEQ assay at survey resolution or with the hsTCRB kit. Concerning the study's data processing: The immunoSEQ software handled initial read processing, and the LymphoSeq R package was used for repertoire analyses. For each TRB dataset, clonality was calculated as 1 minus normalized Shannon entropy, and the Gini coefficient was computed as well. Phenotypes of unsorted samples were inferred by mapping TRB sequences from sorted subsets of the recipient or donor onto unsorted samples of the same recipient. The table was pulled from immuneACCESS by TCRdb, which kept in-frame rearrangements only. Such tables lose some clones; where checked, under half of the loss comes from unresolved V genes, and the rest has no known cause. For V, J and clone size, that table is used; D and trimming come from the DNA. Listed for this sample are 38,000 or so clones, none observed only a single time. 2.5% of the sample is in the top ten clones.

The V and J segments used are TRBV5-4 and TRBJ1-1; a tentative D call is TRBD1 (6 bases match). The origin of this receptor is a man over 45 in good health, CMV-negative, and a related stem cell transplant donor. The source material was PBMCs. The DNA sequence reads TGTGCCAGCAGCTCCGGGGGGGCAGGGACTGAAGCTTTCTTT. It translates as CASSSGGAGTEAFF. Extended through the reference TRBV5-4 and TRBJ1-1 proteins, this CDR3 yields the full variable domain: ETGVTQSPTHLIKTRGQQVTLRCSSQSGHNTVSWYQQALGQGPQFIFQYYREEENGRGNFPPRFSGLQFPNYSSELNVNALELDDSALYLCASSSGGAGTEAFFGQGTRLTVV.